These 5 T cell receptor beta chains share one sample of origin, sequenced in a study of blood T cell repertoires in COVID-19. TCRdb keeps only in-frame clones here, not all; method: immunoSEQ multiplex PCR. The sample comprises about 180,000 clones, around 80% of which are singletons, and roughly 8.1% rests with the top ten. Sequencing was performed on peripheral blood. These receptor sequences come from an older woman with acute or convalescent COVID-19.

The V and J genes are TRBV7-9 and TRBJ1-4; weak D call: TRBD1 (6 bases). CDR1 is SEHNR, CDR2 FQNEAQ, per germline (reference sequence). CDR3 length: 14 residues. V dropped 5 bases and J dropped 6 bases, with 13 bases sitting between them. Written as DNA, the CDR3 is TGTGCCAGCAGCACGCTGGACAGCTATGAAAAACTGTTTTTT. It is translated as CASSTLDSYEKLFF.

This clone was found a few times. The chain uses TRBV4-1 and TRBJ2-3, with D hard to call. Trimming removed 4 bases at V and 2 bases at J, with 19 bases between. CDR3 size: 17 residues. The germline V gene has CDR1 MGHRA and CDR2 YSYEKL. In DNA, the CDR3 is TGCGCCAGCAGCCCAATAAATATGGGCCTTACCACAGATACGCAGTATTTT. This translates into CASSPINMGLTTDTQYF.

DNA for the CDR3: TGCGCCAGCAGCTTGAGGCGGACGCTTCAGGGAGATACGCAGTATTTT. This codes for CASSLRRTLQGDTQYF. The chain recombines TRBV5-1 with TRBJ2-3; perhaps TRBD1 as D (5 bases). CDR3 length equals 16 residues. Germline loops: CDR1 SGHRS, CDR2 YFSETQ. Trimming cost V 1 base and J 5 bases, with 17 bases left between them.

This chain uses TRBV7-9 with TRBJ1-3; 9 bases agree with TRBD1. The CDR3 contains 16 residues. Germline CDR1 is SEHNR and CDR2 is FQNEAQ (reference sequence). V was pared by 3 bases and J by 5 bases, with 8 bases of the junction left unmatched. CDR3: CASSFNQGQGRNTIYF. The CDR3, as DNA: TGTGCCAGCAGCTTTAACCAGGGACAGGGCAGAAACACCATATATTTT.

The CDR3 DNA follows: TGTGCCATCAGGGGACAGATTTACTCTGGAAACACCATATATTTT. It translates to CAIRGQIYSGNTIYF. The chain carries TRBV10-3 and TRBJ1-3; TRBD1 agrees at 7 bases. The CDR3 is made up of 15 amino acids. Germline assignment: CDR1 ENHRY and CDR2 SYGVKD. V gave up 6 bases and J gave up 0 bases; unmatched junction bases: 5.